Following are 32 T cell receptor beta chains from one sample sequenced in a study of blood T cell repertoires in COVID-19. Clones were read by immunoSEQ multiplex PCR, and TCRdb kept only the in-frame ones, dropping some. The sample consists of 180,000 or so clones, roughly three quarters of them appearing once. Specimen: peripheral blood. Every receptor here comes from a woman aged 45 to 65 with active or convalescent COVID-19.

The CDR3 DNA follows: TGTGCCAGCAGCGGTCTAGCGGTTTCTCCGGATACGCAGTATTTT. It codes for CASSGLAVSPDTQYF. The chain recombines TRBV9 with TRBJ2-3, with 7 bases identical to TRBD2. This CDR3 contains 15 residues. Germline CDR1 SGDLS, CDR2 YYNGEE. Germline trimming cut 3 bases from V and 6 bases from J; bases unmatched to any gene: 10.

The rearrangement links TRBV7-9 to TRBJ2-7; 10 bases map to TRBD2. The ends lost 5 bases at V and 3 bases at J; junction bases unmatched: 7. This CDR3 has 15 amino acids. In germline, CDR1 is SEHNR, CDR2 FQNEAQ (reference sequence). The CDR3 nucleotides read TGTGCCAGCAGCCCTTGGGCTAGCGGGAGCTACGAGCAGTACTTC. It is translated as CASSPWASGSYEQYF.

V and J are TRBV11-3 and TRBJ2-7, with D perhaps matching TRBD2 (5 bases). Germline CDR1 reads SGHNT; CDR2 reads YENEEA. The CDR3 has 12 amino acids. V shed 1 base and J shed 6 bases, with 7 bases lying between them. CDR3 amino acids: CASSLGGIEQYF. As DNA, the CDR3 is TGTGCCAGCAGCTTAGGAGGGATCGAGCAGTACTTC. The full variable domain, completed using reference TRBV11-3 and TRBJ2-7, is EAGVVQSPRYKIIEKKQPVAFWCNPISGHNTLYWYLQNLGQGPELLIRYENEEAVDDSQLPKDRFSAERLKGVDSTLKIQPAELGDSAVYLCASSLGGIEQYFGPGTRLTVT.

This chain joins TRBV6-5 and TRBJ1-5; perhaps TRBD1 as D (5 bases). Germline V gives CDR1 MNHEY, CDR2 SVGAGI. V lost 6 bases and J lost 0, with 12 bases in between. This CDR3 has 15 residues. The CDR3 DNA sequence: TGTGCCAGCAGCGTAGCAGGGTATAGCAATCAGCCCCAGCATTTT. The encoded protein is CASSVAGYSNQPQHF.

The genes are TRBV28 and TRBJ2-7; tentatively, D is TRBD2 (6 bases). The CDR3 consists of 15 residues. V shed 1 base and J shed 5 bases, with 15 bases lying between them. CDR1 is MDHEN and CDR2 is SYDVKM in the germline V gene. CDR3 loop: CASSLSLEGANEQYF. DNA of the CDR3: TGTGCCAGCAGTTTATCTTTGGAGGGCGCGAACGAGCAGTACTTC.

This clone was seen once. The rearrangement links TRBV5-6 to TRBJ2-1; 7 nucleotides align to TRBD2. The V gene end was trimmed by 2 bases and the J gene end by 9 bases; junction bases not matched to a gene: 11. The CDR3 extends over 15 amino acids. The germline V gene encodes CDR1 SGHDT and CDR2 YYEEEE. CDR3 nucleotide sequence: TGTGCCAGCAGCTTAGTATCTGGCGGGGGACGTGAGCAGTTCTTC. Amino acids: CASSLVSGGGREQFF.

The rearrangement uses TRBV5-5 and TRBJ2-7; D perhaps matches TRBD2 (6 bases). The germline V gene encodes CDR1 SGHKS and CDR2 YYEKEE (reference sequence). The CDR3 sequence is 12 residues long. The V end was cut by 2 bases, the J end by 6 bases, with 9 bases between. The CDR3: CASSFTSFEQYF. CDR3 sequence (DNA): TGTGCCAGCAGCTTTACTAGCTTCGAGCAGTACTTC.

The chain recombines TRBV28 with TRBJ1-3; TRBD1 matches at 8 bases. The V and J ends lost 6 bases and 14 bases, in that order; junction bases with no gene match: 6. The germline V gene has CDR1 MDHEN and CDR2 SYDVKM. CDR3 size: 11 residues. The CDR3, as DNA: TGTGCCAGCAGGTCGACAGGGGTCCTATATTTT. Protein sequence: CASRSTGVLYF.

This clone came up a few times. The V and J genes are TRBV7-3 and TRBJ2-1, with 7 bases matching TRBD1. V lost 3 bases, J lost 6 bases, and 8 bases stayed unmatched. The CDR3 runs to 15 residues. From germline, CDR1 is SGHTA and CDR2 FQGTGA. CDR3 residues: CASSFTGEPSNEQFF. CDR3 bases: TGTGCCAGCAGCTTTACAGGGGAGCCCTCCAATGAGCAGTTCTTC.

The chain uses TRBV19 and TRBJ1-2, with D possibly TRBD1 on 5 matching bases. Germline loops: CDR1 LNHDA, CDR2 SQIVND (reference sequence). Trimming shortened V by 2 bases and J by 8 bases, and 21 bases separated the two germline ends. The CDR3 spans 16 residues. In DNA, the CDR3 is TGTGCCAGTAGTATAAAATTCGGGCAGGGTGTAAGAGGCTACACCTTC. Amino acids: CASSIKFGQGVRGYTF.

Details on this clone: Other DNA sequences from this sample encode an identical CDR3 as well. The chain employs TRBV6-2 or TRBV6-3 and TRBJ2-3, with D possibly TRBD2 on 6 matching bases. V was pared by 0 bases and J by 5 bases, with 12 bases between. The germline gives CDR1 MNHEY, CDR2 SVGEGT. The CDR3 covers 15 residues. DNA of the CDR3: TGTGCCAGCAGTTACTCGACCGGGGGTGGAGATACGCAGTATTTT. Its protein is CASSYSTGGGDTQYF.

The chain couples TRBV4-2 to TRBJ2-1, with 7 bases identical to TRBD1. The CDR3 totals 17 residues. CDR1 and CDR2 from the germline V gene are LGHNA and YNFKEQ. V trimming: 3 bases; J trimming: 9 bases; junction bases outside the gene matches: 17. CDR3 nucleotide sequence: TGTGCCAGCAGCCAGGACCGACAGGGCCGAAGGATGGGTGAGCAGTTCTTC. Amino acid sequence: CASSQDRQGRRMGEQFF.

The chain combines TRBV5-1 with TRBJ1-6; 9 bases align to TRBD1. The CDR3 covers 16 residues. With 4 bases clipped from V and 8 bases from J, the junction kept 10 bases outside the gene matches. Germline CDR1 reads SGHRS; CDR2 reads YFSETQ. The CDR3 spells CASSRGQGIWDSPLHF. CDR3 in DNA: TGCGCCAGCAGCCGGGGACAGGGCATTTGGGATTCACCCCTCCACTTT.

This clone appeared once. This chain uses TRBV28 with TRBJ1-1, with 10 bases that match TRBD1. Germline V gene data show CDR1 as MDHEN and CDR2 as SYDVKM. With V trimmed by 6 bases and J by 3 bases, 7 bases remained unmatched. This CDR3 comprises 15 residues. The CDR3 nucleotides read TGTGCCAGCAGCGGAGGGGGACAGGGGCACACTGAAGCTTTCTTT. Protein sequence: CASSGGGQGHTEAFF.

CDR3 DNA sequence: TGTGCCAGCAGCCAAGGCGACCGACCGGGCACCTTC. Its protein product is CASSQGDRPGTF. V is TRBV3-1 (or the pseudogene TRBV3-2) and J is TRBJ1-2; no clear D gene. This CDR3 spans 12 amino acids. Germline V gene data show CDR1 as LGHDT and CDR2 as YNNKEL (reference sequence). Trimming shortened V by 1 base and J by 13 bases, and 13 bases separated the two germline ends.

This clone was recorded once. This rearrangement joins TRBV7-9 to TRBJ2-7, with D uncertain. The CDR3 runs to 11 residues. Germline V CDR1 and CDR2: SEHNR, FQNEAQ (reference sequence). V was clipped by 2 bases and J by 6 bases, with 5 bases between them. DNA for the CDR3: TGTGCCAGCAGCTTATCGGTCGAGCAGTACTTC. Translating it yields CASSLSVEQYF.

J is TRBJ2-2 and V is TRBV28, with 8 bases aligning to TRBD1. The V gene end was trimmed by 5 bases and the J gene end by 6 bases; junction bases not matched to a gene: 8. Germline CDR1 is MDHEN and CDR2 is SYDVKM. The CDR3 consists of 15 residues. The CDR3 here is CASSLTGDAPGELFF. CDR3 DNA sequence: TGTGCCAGCAGTCTGACAGGGGATGCCCCCGGGGAGCTGTTTTTT. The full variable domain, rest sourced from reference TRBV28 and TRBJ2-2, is DVKVTQSSRYLVKRTGEKVFLECVQDMDHENMFWYRQDPGLGLRLIYFSYDVKMKEKGDIPEGYSVSREKKERFSLILESASTNQTSMYLCASSLTGDAPGELFFGEGSRLTVL.

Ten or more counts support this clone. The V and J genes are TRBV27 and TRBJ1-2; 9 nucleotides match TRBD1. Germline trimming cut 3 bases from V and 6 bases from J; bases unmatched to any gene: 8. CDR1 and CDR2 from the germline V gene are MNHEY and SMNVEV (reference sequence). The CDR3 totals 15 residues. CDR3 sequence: CASSLPGQGFDGYTF. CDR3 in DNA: TGTGCCAGCAGTTTGCCGGGACAGGGCTTTGATGGCTACACCTTC.

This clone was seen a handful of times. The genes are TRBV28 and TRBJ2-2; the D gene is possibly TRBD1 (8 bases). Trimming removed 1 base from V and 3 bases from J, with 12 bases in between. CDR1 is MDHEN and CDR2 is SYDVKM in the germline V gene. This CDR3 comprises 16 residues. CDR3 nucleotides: TGTGCCAGCAGTTTATACAGGGGGAGGGACACCGGGGAGCTGTTTTTT. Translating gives CASSLYRGRDTGELFF.

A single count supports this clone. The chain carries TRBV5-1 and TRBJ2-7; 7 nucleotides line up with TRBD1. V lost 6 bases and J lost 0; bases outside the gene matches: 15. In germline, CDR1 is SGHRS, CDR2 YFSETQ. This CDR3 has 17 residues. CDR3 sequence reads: CASTASLIQGFSYEQYF. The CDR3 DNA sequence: TGCGCCAGCACAGCTTCCCTTATACAGGGGTTCTCCTACGAGCAGTACTTC.

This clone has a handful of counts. DNA of the CDR3: TGTGCCACCAGCAGAGTTGCGGGGAGTGGAAACACCATATATTTT. Amino acid sequence: CATSRVAGSGNTIYF. V is TRBV15 and J is TRBJ1-3, with no clear D. This CDR3 is built from 15 residues. The V gene lost 1 base and the J gene lost 3 bases, with 10 bases spanning the gap. Germline V lookup: CDR1 LNHNV, CDR2 YYDKDF (reference sequence). The full variable domain, rest sourced from reference TRBV15 and TRBJ1-3, is DAMVIQNPRYQVTQFGKPVTLSCSQTLNHNVMYWYQQKSSQAPKLLFHYYDKDFNNEADTPDNFQSRRPNTSFCFLDIRSPGLGDTAMYLCATSRVAGSGNTIYFGEGSWLTVV.

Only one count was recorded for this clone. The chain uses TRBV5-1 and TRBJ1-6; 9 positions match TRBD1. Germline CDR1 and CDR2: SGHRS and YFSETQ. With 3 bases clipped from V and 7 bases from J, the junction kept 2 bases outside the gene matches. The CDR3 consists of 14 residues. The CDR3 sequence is CASSSGQGNSPLHF. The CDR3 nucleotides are TGCGCCAGCAGCTCGGGACAGGGAAATTCACCCCTCCACTTT.

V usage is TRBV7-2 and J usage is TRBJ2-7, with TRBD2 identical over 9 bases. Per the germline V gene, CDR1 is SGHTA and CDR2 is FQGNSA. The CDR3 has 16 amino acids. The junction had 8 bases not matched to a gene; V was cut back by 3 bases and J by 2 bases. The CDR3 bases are TGTGCCAGCAGCTTCTCCTATAGCGGGAGCACCTACGAGCAGTACTTC. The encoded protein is CASSFSYSGSTYEQYF.

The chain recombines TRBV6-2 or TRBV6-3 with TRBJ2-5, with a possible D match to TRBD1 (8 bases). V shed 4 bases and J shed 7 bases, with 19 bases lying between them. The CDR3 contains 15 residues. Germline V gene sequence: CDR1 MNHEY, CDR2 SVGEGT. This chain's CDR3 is CASSFSGQGGGTQYF. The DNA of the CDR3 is TGTGCCAGCAGTTTTTCTGGACAGGGCGGGGGGACCCAGTACTTC.

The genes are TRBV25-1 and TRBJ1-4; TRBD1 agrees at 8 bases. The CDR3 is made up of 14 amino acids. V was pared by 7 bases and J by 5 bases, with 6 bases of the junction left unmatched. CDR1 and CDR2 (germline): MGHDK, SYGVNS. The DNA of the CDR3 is TGTGCCAGCACCGGGACAGGACCCAATGAAAAACTGTTTTTT. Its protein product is CASTGTGPNEKLFF. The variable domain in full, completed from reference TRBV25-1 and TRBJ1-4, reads EADIYQTPRYLVIGTGKKITLECSQTMGHDKMYWYQQDPGMELHLIHYSYGVNSTEKGDLSSESTVSRIRTEHFPLTLESARPSHTSQYLCASTGTGPNEKLFFGSGTQLSVL.

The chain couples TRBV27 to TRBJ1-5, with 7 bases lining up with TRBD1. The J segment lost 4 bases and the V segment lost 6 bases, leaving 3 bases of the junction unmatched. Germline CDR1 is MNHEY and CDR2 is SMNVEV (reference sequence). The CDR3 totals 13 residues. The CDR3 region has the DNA TGTGCCAGCAGGCAACAGGGGAATCAGCCCCAGCATTTT. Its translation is CASRQQGNQPQHF.

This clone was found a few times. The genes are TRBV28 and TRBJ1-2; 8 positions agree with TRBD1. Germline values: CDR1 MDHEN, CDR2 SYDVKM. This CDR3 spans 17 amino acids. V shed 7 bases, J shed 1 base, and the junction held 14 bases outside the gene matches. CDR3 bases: TGTGCCAGCACCCTCGGGGGTGGACAGGGACTTAACTATGGCTACACCTTC. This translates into CASTLGGGQGLNYGYTF.

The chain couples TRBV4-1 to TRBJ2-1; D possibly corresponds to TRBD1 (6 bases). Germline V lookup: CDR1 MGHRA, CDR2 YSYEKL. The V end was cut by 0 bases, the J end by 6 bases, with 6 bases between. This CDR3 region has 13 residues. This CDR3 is CASSQEGGNEQFF. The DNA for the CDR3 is TGCGCCAGCAGCCAAGAAGGGGGCAATGAGCAGTTCTTC.

The CDR3 loop reads CASTPDRGSSPLHF. CDR3 nucleotide sequence: TGTGCCAGCACTCCCGACAGGGGGTCCTCACCCCTCCACTTT. V and J are TRBV2 and TRBJ1-6; 9 bases agree with TRBD1. The CDR3 contains 14 residues. Germline V gives CDR1 SNHLY, CDR2 FYNNEI. The V segment lost 7 bases and the J segment 10 bases; nucleotides outside the gene matches: 8.

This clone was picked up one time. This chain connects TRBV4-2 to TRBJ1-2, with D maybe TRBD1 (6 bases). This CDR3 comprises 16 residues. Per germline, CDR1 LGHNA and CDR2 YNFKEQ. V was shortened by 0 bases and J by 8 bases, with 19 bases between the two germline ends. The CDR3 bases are TGTGCCAGCAGCCAAGATTCCCACAGGGCTCCGTTGGGCTACACCTTC. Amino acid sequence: CASSQDSHRAPLGYTF.

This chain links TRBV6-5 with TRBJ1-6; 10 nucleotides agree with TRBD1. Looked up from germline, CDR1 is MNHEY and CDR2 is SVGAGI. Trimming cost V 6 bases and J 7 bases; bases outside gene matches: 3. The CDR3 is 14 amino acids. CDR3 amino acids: CASRRTGGNSPLHF. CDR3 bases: TGTGCCAGCAGACGGACAGGGGGAAATTCACCCCTCCACTTT.

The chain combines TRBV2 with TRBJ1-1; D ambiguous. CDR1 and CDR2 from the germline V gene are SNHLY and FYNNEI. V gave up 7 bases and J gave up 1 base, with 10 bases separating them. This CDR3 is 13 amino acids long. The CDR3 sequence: CASTRGWNTEAFF. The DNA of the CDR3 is TGTGCCAGCACGCGGGGTTGGAACACTGAAGCTTTCTTT.